This entry lists 19 T cell receptor beta chains sequenced from one sample in a study of blood T cell repertoires in COVID-19. The protocol was immunoSEQ multiplex PCR, while the TCRdb copy is restricted to in-frame clones and leaves out a portion. Of around 190,000 clones in the sample, 75% to 90% are singletons; the top ten hold 6.5% to 10%. Sequenced input: peripheral blood. The receptors derive from a woman aged 60-75 years with acute or convalescent COVID-19.

The chain is built from TRBV11-3 and TRBJ2-3, with TRBD2 matching over 10 bases. There are 16 residues in the CDR3. Trimming cost V 6 bases and J 5 bases; bases outside gene matches: 11. CDR1 and CDR2 from the germline V gene are SGHNT and YENEEA. The CDR3 loop is CASRDPAGGPGDTQYF. The CDR3, as DNA: TGTGCCAGCAGGGATCCAGCGGGAGGGCCGGGAGATACGCAGTATTTT.

This sequence joins TRBV19 and TRBJ2-1; D is ambiguous. CDR1 is LNHDA, CDR2 SQIVND, per germline (reference sequence). Between the trimmed V and J ends, which lost 2 bases and 9 bases, there was a span of 8 bases. The CDR3 extends over 12 amino acids. The CDR3 nucleotides are TGTGCCAGTAGTATAAGTCACTCTGAGCAGTTCTTC. The encoded protein is CASSISHSEQFF.

This clone was counted a single time. The V and J genes are TRBV25-1 and TRBJ1-2; D is possibly TRBD1 (6 bases). Germline-derived CDR1 and CDR2 are MGHDK and SYGVNS. The CDR3 spans 14 residues. Trimming left V 6 bases short and J 5 bases short, with 16 bases between. This CDR3 is CASSDQQGGYGYTF. In nucleotides, the CDR3 is TGTGCCAGCAGCGATCAACAGGGCGGGTATGGCTACACCTTC.

The chain recombines TRBV28 with TRBJ1-1; D perhaps matches TRBD1 (6 bases). Germline V gene data show CDR1 as MDHEN and CDR2 as SYDVKM. The CDR3 loop spans 15 amino acids. V was trimmed by 3 bases and J by 11 bases, leaving 22 bases between them. Written as DNA, the CDR3 is TGTGCCAGCAGTTTGGAGCAGGGGTACCACTATACGGCTTTCTTT. Protein product: CASSLEQGYHYTAFF.

V is TRBV27 and J is TRBJ2-7; weak D call: TRBD2 (6 bases). V dropped 4 bases and J dropped 2 bases, with 15 bases sitting between them. Germline assignment: CDR1 MNHEY and CDR2 SMNVEV (reference sequence). The CDR3 spans 15 residues. CDR3 DNA sequence: TGTGCCAGCAGTTACTTTGGAGCGGGCCCCTACGAGCAGTACTTC. This sequence encodes CASSYFGAGPYEQYF.

DNA of the CDR3: TGTGCCAGCAGCTGGGGAGGGAGCAACACCGGGGAGCTGTTTTTT. This sequence encodes CASSWGGSNTGELFF. This rearrangement joins TRBV5-8 to TRBJ2-2; 7 bases line up with TRBD2. Trimming at V came to 3 bases and at J to 2 bases, leaving 4 bases not matched to a gene. Germline loops: CDR1 SGHTS, CDR2 YDEGEE. CDR3 size: 15 residues.

This clone was seen a few times. The chain couples TRBV5-8 to TRBJ2-7; no clear D gene. The germline V gene has CDR1 SGHTS and CDR2 YDEGEE. The V end was cut by 0 bases, the J end by 5 bases, with 9 bases between. CDR3 length: 13 amino acids. The CDR3 region has the DNA TGTGCCAGCAGCTTGGAGTGGGCCGACGAGCAGTACTTC. Translated: CASSLEWADEQYF.

CDR3 loop: CASSSRDTGTGELFF. The CDR3 nucleotides read TGTGCCAGCAGCTCGAGGGACACCGGCACCGGGGAGCTGTTTTTT. The chain has TRBV5-4 and TRBJ2-2; the D gene is possibly TRBD1 (6 bases). CDR3 length: 15 amino acids. Trimming cost V 3 bases and J 4 bases, with 13 bases left between them. The germline V gene has CDR1 SGHNT and CDR2 YYREEE (reference sequence).

The table lists this clone with a count of one. The rearrangement uses TRBV5-1 and TRBJ1-5; possibly TRBD1 for D (5 bases). Germline loops: CDR1 SGHRS, CDR2 YFSETQ. The CDR3 totals 13 residues. The germline V and J ends were trimmed by 0 bases and 10 bases, with 11 bases remaining between them. In DNA form, the CDR3 reads TGCGCCAGCAGCTTGGTAGGGGAGGGACCCCAGCATTTT. As protein: CASSLVGEGPQHF. Together with reference TRBV5-1 and TRBJ1-5, the CDR3 gives the full variable domain: KAGVTQTPRYLIKTRGQQVTLSCSPISGHRSVSWYQQTPGQGLQFLFEYFSETQRNKGNFPGRFSGRQFSNSRSEMNVSTLELGDSALYLCASSLVGEGPQHFGDGTRLSIL.

The chain joins TRBV5-5 to TRBJ2-3; D is unresolved. The V gene lost 8 bases and the J gene lost 3 bases, with 7 bases spanning the gap. Germline V lookup: CDR1 SGHKS, CDR2 YYEKEE (reference sequence). The CDR3 is made up of 11 amino acids. The CDR3 nucleotides read TGTGCCAGTCAGTGGACAGATACGCAGTATTTT. Translating gives CASQWTDTQYF.

This chain uses TRBV20-1 with TRBJ1-1; D perhaps matches TRBD1 (6 bases). Germline V gene data show CDR1 as DFQATT and CDR2 as SNEGSKA (reference sequence). V was clipped by 6 bases and J by 4 bases, with 9 bases between them. The CDR3 is 11 residues long. The CDR3 DNA is TGCAGTGCAACAGGGCCCACTGAAGCTTTCTTT. Translated, it gives CSATGPTEAFF.

This clone was picked up a small number of times. Other DNA sequences in the sample encode the same CDR3. This rearrangement joins TRBV7-3 to TRBJ2-1; tentatively, D is TRBD2 (5 bases). The CDR3 is 13 amino acids. The germline V gene encodes CDR1 SGHTA and CDR2 FQGTGA. V gave up 2 bases and J gave up 6 bases, with 8 bases separating them. The CDR3 here is CASSLGLLNEQFF. The CDR3 coding sequence is TGTGCCAGCAGCTTAGGACTCCTCAATGAGCAGTTCTTC.

This rearrangement joins TRBV6-5 to TRBJ1-5, with a possible D match to TRBD1 (5 bases). Deletions cut 4 bases from V and 0 bases from J, with 13 bases between. There are 16 residues in the CDR3. Germline assignment: CDR1 MNHEY and CDR2 SVGAGI. For the CDR3, the DNA is TGTGCCAGCAGTTCAGGGTTAAGCGATAGCAATCAGCCCCAGCATTTT. Residues: CASSSGLSDSNQPQHF.

This clone has a single count. The chain employs TRBV24-1 and TRBJ2-1; 8 bases match TRBD1. Germline trimming cut 3 bases from V and 3 bases from J; bases unmatched to any gene: 3. This CDR3 is built from 15 residues. The germline CDR1 and CDR2 sequences are KGHDR and SFDVKD. CDR3 DNA sequence: TGTGCCACCAGTGATCCGACAGGGGACTACAATGAGCAGTTCTTC. Protein sequence: CATSDPTGDYNEQFF.

J is TRBJ2-3 and V is TRBV7-9; TRBD2 aligns across 10 bases. This CDR3 is 16 amino acids long. The trim removed 5 bases at V and 4 bases at J, leaving 9 bases unmatched. Per germline, CDR1 SEHNR and CDR2 FQNEAQ (reference sequence). CDR3 DNA: TGTGCCAGCAGCCCGCGAGCGGGAGGGCATGCAGATACGCAGTATTTT. Translation: CASSPRAGGHADTQYF.

CDR3 amino acids: CASSTWTSGTTDTQYF. The CDR3 bases are TGTGCCAGCAGCACCTGGACTAGCGGGACCACAGATACGCAGTATTTT. The chain has TRBV9 and TRBJ2-3, with TRBD2 matching 12 bases. The junction had 5 bases not matched to a gene; V was cut back by 4 bases and J by 2 bases. The CDR3 is 16 residues long. Looked up from germline, CDR1 is SGDLS and CDR2 is YYNGEE.

The J gene is TRBJ2-2, the V gene TRBV28, with a tentative D call TRBD1 (6 bases). Germline loops: CDR1 MDHEN, CDR2 SYDVKM. The V end was cut by 5 bases, the J end by 7 bases, with 17 bases between. The CDR3 spans 15 residues. The CDR3 region is CASSPTSTGIGELFF. The CDR3 nucleotides read TGTGCCAGCAGTCCCACCTCCACAGGGATCGGGGAGCTGTTTTTT.

V and J are TRBV7-9 and TRBJ2-7; weak D call: TRBD2 (5 bases). This CDR3 region has 14 residues. Trimming cost V 5 bases and J 3 bases, with 14 bases left between them. Germline values: CDR1 SEHNR, CDR2 FQNEAQ (reference sequence). CDR3 coding DNA: TGTGCCAGCAGCACCAGAGGGCAGGTCTACGAGCAGTACTTC. Its protein is CASSTRGQVYEQYF.

The chain recombines TRBV5-1 with TRBJ1-2; 7 bases agree with TRBD1. The germline V gene has CDR1 SGHRS and CDR2 YFSETQ. Trimming cost V 4 bases and J 4 bases; bases outside gene matches: 10. The CDR3 is 15 amino acids. The CDR3 protein is CASSVDPGTAYGYTF. The CDR3 nucleotides read TGCGCCAGCAGCGTAGACCCCGGGACAGCCTATGGCTACACCTTC.